Many counts were recorded for the clone carrying this T cell receptor (beta chain). Its specificity is unknown. The TCR library protocol attached unique molecular identifiers to the individual cDNA molecules. MiXCR, run by TCRdb on the 5' RACE reads, gives a single entry per CDR3 protein. The sample holds tens of thousands of distinct CDR3 sequences, about 4.7% seen once. This specimen comes from a study of early T cells in non-severe SARS-CoV-2 infection. On the study more broadly: Alpha and beta chains were unpaired, from unsorted whole-blood bulk RNA. Study-wide results and caveats: Reliance on VDJdb matching favored anti-spike CD8 responses; private and CD4 specificities were missed.

This CDR3 comprises 13 residues. The germline gives CDR1 MDHEN, CDR2 SYDVKM. The V end was cut by 8 bases, the J end by 2 bases, with 12 bases between. The receptor was derived from an adult who was a healthcare worker with PCR-confirmed SARS-CoV-2 infection or an uninfected control (not recorded which). The sample consisted of whole blood. The V gene is TRBV28, the J gene TRBJ1-2; D unresolved. CDR3 residues: CASHGLDNYGYTF. The CDR3 coding sequence is TGTGCCAGCCACGGACTGGACAACTATGGCTACACCTTC.